This is a list of T cell receptor beta chains from one sample in a study of OX40 agonist ivuxolimab in advanced cancers. The data were produced by immunoSEQ multiplex PCR, yet TCRdb's version contains in-frame clones alone and is incomplete. The sample includes about 79,000 clones, about nine tenths of them seen just once. This material consisted of CD4+ or CD8+ T cells sorted from blood, taken in a trial of the OX40 agonist ivuxolimab. Receptor source: an adult with an advanced solid tumor such as melanoma, head and neck, liver or kidney cancer. Both conserved end residues are part of each CDR3. The D gene is left open where the match is weak. Some rows mark clone size as missing; the rest say once, few, many or name a class of expanded clone.

j_call clone_size d_call v_call cdr3_aa cdr3_nt
TRBJ2-7 - TRBD2 TRBV29-1 CSVEKLAGSTRSQYF TGCAGCGTTGAAAAACTAGCGGGATCCACTCGATCGCAGTACTTC
TRBJ2-1 - - TRBV28 CASSPGLEQFF TGTGCCAGCAGCCCAGGGCTTGAGCAGTTCTTC
TRBJ1-2 once TRBD1 TRBV4-1 CASSQGQDRGPYGYTF TGCGCCAGCAGCCAAGGCCAGGACAGGGGCCCCTATGGCTACACCTTC
TRBJ2-1 - - TRBV10-3 CAIGTSSYNEQFF TGTGCCATCGGGACTTCTTCCTACAATGAGCAGTTCTTC
TRBJ2-4 - TRBD2 TRBV10-1 CASSEGLAGDPNIQYF TGCGCCAGCAGTGAGGGGCTAGCGGGAGACCCTAACATTCAGTACTTC
TRBJ2-7 - - TRBV4-2 CASSQEESPRSSEQYF TGTGCCAGCAGCCAAGAGGAGAGCCCCCGATCCTCCGAGCAGTACTTC
TRBJ1-5 - TRBD1 TRBV2 CASRPTGGNQPQHF TGTGCCAGCAGGCCGACAGGGGGCAATCAGCCCCAGCATTTT
TRBJ2-7 - - TRBV7-9 CASSPLEGGGAYEQYF TGTGCCAGCAGCCCCTTGGAGGGGGGAGGGGCCTACGAGCAGTACTTC
TRBJ2-2 - - TRBV21-1 CASSKVLLANTGELFF TGTGCCAGCAGCAAAGTTCTCTTAGCCAACACCGGGGAGCTGTTTTTT
TRBJ2-3 once - TRBV10-3 CASGGLAQDTQYF TGTGCCAGCGGAGGGCTAGCACAGGATACGCAGTATTTT
TRBJ1-5 - TRBD1 TRBV6-5 CASRGQGAGQPQHF TGTGCCAGCAGGGGACAGGGGGCAGGGCAGCCCCAGCATTTT
TRBJ1-4 once - TRBV18 CASSPRLQGTNEKLFF TGTGCCAGCTCACCTCGTTTACAGGGAACAAATGAAAAACTGTTTTTT
TRBJ1-1 - - TRBV5-1 CASSYQGNTEAFF TGCGCCAGCAGCTACCAGGGAAACACTGAAGCTTTCTTT
TRBJ2-5 once TRBD2 TRBV19 CASSGGGPGETQYF TGTGCCAGTAGTGGGGGAGGGCCGGGGGAGACCCAGTACTTC
TRBJ2-7 - TRBD2 TRBV25-1 CASSQAGVSEQYF TGTGCCAGCAGCCAAGCGGGAGTAAGTGAGCAGTACTTC
TRBJ1-1 - - TRBV6-4 CASSLREGAEAFF TGTGCCAGCAGTCTCAGGGAAGGGGCTGAAGCTTTCTTT
TRBJ2-1 - TRBD2 TRBV6-6 CASSSGTSGYNEQFF TGTGCCAGCAGTTCCGGGACTAGCGGGTACAATGAGCAGTTCTTC
TRBJ1-1 - - TRBV28 CASSLPVSGEAFF TGTGCCAGCAGTTTACCAGTTTCCGGGGAAGCTTTCTTT
TRBJ2-4 - - TRBV28 CASSPTSREVYF TGTGCCAGCAGTCCGACTAGTCGCGAAGTATACTTC
TRBJ2-7 - - TRBV5-6 CASSANYEQYF TGTGCCAGCAGCGCAAACTACGAGCAGTACTTC
TRBJ1-2 - TRBD1 TRBV6-5 CASSYSWTGSVYGYTF TGTGCCAGCAGTTACTCCTGGACAGGTTCAGTCTATGGCTACACCTTC
TRBJ1-5 - TRBD1 TRBV28 CASRETGPPSQHF TGTGCCAGCAGGGAGACAGGGCCCCCGTCCCAGCATTTT
TRBJ1-2 - - TRBV18 CASSPGAGIYYGYTF TGTGCCAGCTCACCCGGGGCAGGCATCTACTATGGCTACACCTTC
TRBJ2-7 - - TRBV5-6 CASSLVLGEQYF TGTGCCAGCAGCTTGGTACTCGGCGAGCAGTACTTC
TRBJ1-3 - - TRBV9 CASSRNDWEGNTIYF TGTGCCAGCAGCCGGAACGACTGGGAGGGAAACACCATATATTTT
TRBJ2-7 - - TRBV9 CASSVLRGGLHEQYF TGTGCCAGCAGCGTATTAAGGGGGGGTCTTCACGAGCAGTACTTC
TRBJ1-1 - TRBD1 TRBV29-1 CSAPRQGRNTEAFF TGCAGCGCCCCAAGACAGGGACGGAACACTGAAGCTTTCTTT